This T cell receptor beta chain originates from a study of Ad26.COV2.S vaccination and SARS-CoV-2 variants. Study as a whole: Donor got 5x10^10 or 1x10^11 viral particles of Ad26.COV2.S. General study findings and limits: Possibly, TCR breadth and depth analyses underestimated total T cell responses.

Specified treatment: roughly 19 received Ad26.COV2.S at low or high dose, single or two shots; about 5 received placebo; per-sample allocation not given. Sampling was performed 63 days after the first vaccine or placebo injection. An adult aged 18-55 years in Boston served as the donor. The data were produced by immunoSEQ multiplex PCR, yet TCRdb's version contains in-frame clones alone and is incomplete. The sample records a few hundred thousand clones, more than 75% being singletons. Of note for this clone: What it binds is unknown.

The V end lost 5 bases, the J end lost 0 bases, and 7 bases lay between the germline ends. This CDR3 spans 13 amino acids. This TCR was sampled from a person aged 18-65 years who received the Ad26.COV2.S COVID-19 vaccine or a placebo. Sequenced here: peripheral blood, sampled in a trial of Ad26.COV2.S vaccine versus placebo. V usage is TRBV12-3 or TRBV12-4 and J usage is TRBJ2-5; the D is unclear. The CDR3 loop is CASSNLDQETQYF. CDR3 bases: TGTGCCAGCAGTAACCTGGACCAAGAGACCCAGTACTTC.